This TCR beta chain was sequenced during a study of blood T cells in healthy people across ages. A J-beta primer mix and a sample-barcoded 5' primer were used in a second PCR of about 6 to 12 cycles. TCRdb recomputed calls from the 5' RACE reads with MiXCR, one row per CDR3 protein. This table holds around 1,500,000 distinct CDR3 sequences, approximately 28% found once. The germline gives CDR1 MNHEY, CDR2 SVGEGT. This CDR3 comprises 11 residues. The specimen sequenced was blood. The chain joins TRBV6-2 or TRBV6-3 to TRBJ2-5; D remains unclear. The end of the DNA fits TRBJ2-7 better, so the J call may be wrong. This TCR came from a woman aged 25 to 39 in good health. The chain's CDR3 is CASSTTPEQYF. DNA of the CDR3: TGTGCCAGCAGTACGACACCCGAGCAGTACTTC.